This TCR beta chain was retrieved from a study of regulatory T cells in long-lasting Graves disease. Study in general: Antithyroid drugs had been taken by newly diagnosed Graves' patients for under 3 months.

Time point described: newly diagnosed GD, antithyroid drugs for less than 3 months. PBMC RNA served as the TCR library source. This clonotype has at least ten counts. The CDR3 runs 16 residues. With 6 bases removed from V and 0 bases from J, the gap between germline ends came to 14 bases. Germline lookup yields CDR1 MDHEN and CDR2 SYDVKM. Investigators prepared the TCR beta libraries by applying iRepertoire HTBI primers and Arm-PCR of CDR3 regions. Each CDR3 protein is one row after TCRdb ran MiXCR on the multiplex PCR reads. The table lists roughly 610,000 distinct CDR3 sequences, 15% to 20% of them singletons. The same sample was also studied in work on T cells in Graves' hyperthyroidism and ophthalmopathy.

The sample was peripheral blood mononuclear cells (PBMCs), taken at new diagnosis, from a patient treated with antithyroid drugs. The rearrangement links TRBV28 to TRBJ2-2; D is unresolved. The sequence derives from a man between 18 and 29 years old with Graves disease. CDR3 sequence: CASSFPPSANTGELFF. CDR3 bases: TGTGCCAGCAGCTTCCCCCCGTCGGCGAACACCGGGGAGCTGTTTTTT.